The 15 T cell receptor beta chains below were found in one sample sequenced in a study of naive and memory T cell subsets. Both TRBC1 and TRBC2 were covered by a beta constant-region primer of two equimolar oligonucleotides. TCRdb independently ran MiXCR on the UMI-ligation and nested PCR reads; one entry per CDR3 protein. There are under 100,000 distinct CDR3 sequences in the sample; around 7% occur only once, and over 1.5% lies in the top ten. The sequencing input was central memory CD4+ T cells from blood. These receptors all stem from a human donor in good health.

The chain joins TRBV4-3 to TRBJ2-3; D perhaps matches TRBD2 (5 bases). Trimming took 4 bases from V and 1 from J, leaving 9 bases between them. Germline CDR1 is LGHNA and CDR2 is YSLEER. The CDR3 totals 14 residues. CDR3 sequence: CASSPGLGTDTQYF. CDR3 DNA: TGCGCCAGCAGCCCTGGACTGGGCACAGATACGCAGTATTTT.

The V gene is TRBV30, the J gene TRBJ2-7, with D possibly TRBD1 on 6 matching bases. V lost 2 bases and J lost 3, with 8 bases in between. This CDR3 region has 12 residues. The germline gives CDR1 GTSNPN, CDR2 SVGIG (reference sequence). The CDR3: CAWSFRGYEQYF. Here the CDR3 DNA reads TGTGCCTGGAGTTTCAGGGGCTACGAGCAGTACTTC.

This chain connects TRBV16 to TRBJ1-2; no clear D gene. Trimming removed 0 bases at V and 2 bases at J, with 7 bases between. The CDR3 covers 14 residues. CDR1 and CDR2 from the germline V gene are KGHSY and FQNENV. DNA of the CDR3: TGTGCCAGCAGCCAATCGGCAGCGAACTATGGCTACACCTTC. Protein product: CASSQSAANYGYTF.

This clonotype has more than one count but fewer than ten. The rearrangement uses TRBV6-2 or TRBV6-3 and TRBJ1-2; D is perhaps TRBD1 (5 bases). The germline CDR1 and CDR2 sequences are MNHEY and SVGEGT. Between the trimmed V and J ends, which lost 4 bases and 6 bases, there was a span of 9 bases. The CDR3 runs 12 residues. CDR3 residues: CASSLRGNGYTF. The CDR3 DNA is TGTGCCAGCAGTTTGCGGGGGAATGGCTACACCTTC.

This clonotype was detected many times. J is TRBJ1-6 and V is TRBV12-3 or TRBV12-4, with TRBD1 matching 9 bases. The CDR3 totals 12 residues. V was pared by 5 bases and J by 12 bases, with 2 bases of the junction left unmatched. The CDR3 DNA reads TGTGCCAGCAGTACAGGGGGCATACCCCTCCACTTT. Protein sequence: CASSTGGIPLHF.

This clonotype was counted a few times. This chain uses TRBV19 with TRBJ1-1; a weak D match, TRBD1 (6 bases). The CDR3 is 15 residues long. Trimming pared 1 base from V and 0 bases from J, leaving 9 bases between. CDR1 and CDR2 (germline): LNHDA, SQIVND (reference sequence). CDR3 sequence: CASSIAGGLNTEAFF. CDR3 in DNA: TGTGCCAGTAGTATAGCGGGGGGGCTGAACACTGAAGCTTTCTTT.

This clonotype was recorded a few times. The rearrangement links TRBV20-1 to TRBJ2-1; D remains ambiguous. Per germline, CDR1 DFQATT and CDR2 SNEGSKA (reference sequence). Trimming cost V 3 bases and J 5 bases, with 20 bases left between them. The CDR3 is made up of 16 amino acids. CDR3 region: CSARLFGPRGHNEQFF. CDR3 sequence (DNA): TGCAGTGCTAGGTTATTTGGGCCGCGTGGACACAATGAGCAGTTCTTC.

This clonotype was seen many times. V and J are TRBV12-3 or TRBV12-4 and TRBJ2-7, with 9 bases lining up with TRBD1. The CDR3 length is 14 residues. V was clipped by 5 bases and J by 6 bases; unmatched bases: 8. The CDR3 reads CASSAGTGLPEQYF. CDR3 bases: TGTGCCAGCAGTGCCGGGACAGGGCTACCCGAGCAGTACTTC.

This clonotype was seen a few times. The chain uses TRBV20-1 and TRBJ1-6; D is possibly TRBD1 (6 bases). V lost 4 bases and J 10 bases, leaving 14 bases between the germline ends. The CDR3 runs to 13 residues. CDR1 DFQATT and CDR2 SNEGSKA come from the germline V gene (reference sequence). CDR3 protein: CSATRTVGSPLHF. The DNA of the CDR3 is TGCAGTGCTACTAGGACAGTGGGGTCACCCCTCCACTTT.

This clonotype has ten or more counts. The V and J genes are TRBV7-2 and TRBJ2-1; D is undetermined. V lost 5 bases and J lost 0, with 11 bases in between. The germline V gene encodes CDR1 SGHTA and CDR2 FQGNSA. The CDR3 totals 15 residues. CDR3 sequence reads: CASSPRWSSYNEQFF. CDR3 coding DNA: TGTGCCAGCAGCCCTCGGTGGAGCTCCTACAATGAGCAGTTCTTC.

This clonotype was seen ten or more times. The V gene is TRBV20-1, the J gene TRBJ1-1; TRBD1 matches 8 bases. Germline CDR1 DFQATT, CDR2 SNEGSKA (reference sequence). Trimming at V came to 3 bases and at J to 2 bases, leaving 5 bases not matched to a gene. The CDR3 runs 14 residues. The CDR3 reads CSASSGQANTEAFF. The CDR3 DNA is TGCAGTGCTAGCTCGGGACAGGCAAACACTGAAGCTTTCTTT.

This clonotype was observed a handful of times. The chain joins TRBV5-5 to TRBJ1-4; unclear D gene. CDR1 and CDR2 (germline): SGHKS, YYEKEE (reference sequence). The V end was cut by 1 base, the J end by 3 bases, with 7 bases between. The CDR3 is 14 residues long. The CDR3 DNA follows: TGTGCCAGCAGCTTGACCGGACCTAATGAAAAACTGTTTTTT. Translation: CASSLTGPNEKLFF.

This chain links TRBV7-9 with TRBJ1-6; the D is unclear. The CDR3 runs 14 residues. V was pared by 5 bases and J by 5 bases, with 10 bases between. Germline lookup yields CDR1 SEHNR and CDR2 FQNEAQ (reference sequence). For the CDR3, the DNA is TGTGCCAGCAGCACAAGGGCCAATAATTCACCCCTCCACTTT. Protein: CASSTRANNSPLHF.

The chain uses TRBV18 and TRBJ1-5, with D perhaps matching TRBD1 (6 bases). The germline CDR1 and CDR2 sequences are KGHSH and LQKENI. Trimming removed 2 bases from V and 7 bases from J, with 15 bases in between. The CDR3 is 15 amino acids. The CDR3 loop reads CASSPYPLTGQPQHF. The CDR3 DNA sequence: TGTGCCAGCTCACCATACCCTCTGACAGGCCAGCCCCAGCATTTT.

This clonotype was detected ten times or more. The CDR3 DNA reads TGCAGTGCGTGGAGGGGAAGCAATCAGCCCCAGCATTTT. Amino acids: CSAWRGSNQPQHF. The J gene is TRBJ1-5, the V gene TRBV20-1; maybe TRBD1 (5 bases). This CDR3 region has 13 residues. V was clipped by 6 bases and J by 1 base, with 10 bases between them. The germline V gene encodes CDR1 DFQATT and CDR2 SNEGSKA (reference sequence).